One sample yielded the 31 T cell receptor beta chains listed below, sequenced in a study of T cell repertoires in cytomegalovirus infection. TCRdb analysed the reads with MiXCR anew, one entry per CDR3 protein. This table has around 490,000 distinct CDR3 sequences, around 27% appearing once. Sample: PBMCs. The receptor set was obtained from a human donor in good health (CMV status not recorded). Some clones in this sample may be carry-over from other donors' samples.

The V call is TRBV20-1, the J call TRBJ2-4; D possibly uses TRBD1 or TRBD2 (6 bases each). CDR3 length equals 15 residues. Germline V lookup: CDR1 DFQATT, CDR2 SNEGSKA (reference sequence). Deletions cut 6 bases from V and 0 bases from J, with 15 bases between. The CDR3 is CSATLGGLAKNIQYF. The CDR3 DNA follows: TGCAGTGCCACCTTAGGGGGGTTAGCCAAAAACATTCAGTACTTC.

The chain couples TRBV3-1 to TRBJ1-1; 8 nucleotides agree with TRBD1. CDR1 is LGHDT and CDR2 is YNNKEL in the germline V gene (reference sequence). The CDR3 sequence is 15 residues long. V gave up 4 bases and J gave up 3 bases; unmatched junction bases: 7. The CDR3 coding sequence is TGTGCCAGCAGCCCCCTGACAGGGGCGGACACTGAAGCTTTCTTT. Protein product: CASSPLTGADTEAFF.

This clonotype showed up many times. This chain joins TRBV7-2 and TRBJ1-5; possible D gene TRBD1, 5 bases. V was clipped by 5 bases and J by 6 bases, with 11 bases between them. The CDR3 runs 13 residues. The germline V gene has CDR1 SGHTA and CDR2 FQGNSA. CDR3 amino acids: CASSQGAGQPQHF. CDR3 DNA: TGTGCCAGCAGCCAAGGGGCGGGTCAGCCCCAGCATTTT. Based on the CDR3 plus reference TRBV7-2 and TRBJ1-5, the full variable domain is GAGVSQSPSNKVTEKGKDVELRCDPISGHTALYWYRQSLGQGLEFLIYFQGNSAPDKSGLPSDRFSAERTGGSVSTLTIQRTQQEDSAVYLCASSQGAGQPQHFGDGTRLSIL.

The V call is TRBV7-3, the J call TRBJ2-7; weak D call: TRBD2 (6 bases). The germline CDR1 and CDR2 sequences are SGHTA and FQGTGA. This CDR3 has 16 residues. Trimming removed 1 base at V and 5 bases at J, with 18 bases between. The CDR3 nucleotides read TGTGCCAGCAGCTTAAACGGGAGAGCTATAGGGGACGAGCAGTACTTC. Residues: CASSLNGRAIGDEQYF.

This clonotype was recorded once. The chain carries TRBV20-1 and TRBJ1-3; TRBD1 agrees at 9 bases. The CDR3 is made up of 16 amino acids. With 6 bases clipped from V and 0 bases from J, the junction kept 9 bases outside the gene matches. Germline CDR1 reads DFQATT; CDR2 reads SNEGSKA (reference sequence). Written as DNA, the CDR3 is TGCAGTGCACCGGGACAGGGACGATTCTCTGGAAACACCATATATTTT. This translates into CSAPGQGRFSGNTIYF.

The chain recombines TRBV20-1 with TRBJ1-1; D is ambiguous. Germline lookup yields CDR1 DFQATT and CDR2 SNEGSKA (reference sequence). Trimming left V 7 bases short and J 4 bases short, with 13 bases between. This CDR3 has 12 amino acids. The CDR3 protein is CSGNPGGTEAFF. DNA of the CDR3: TGCAGTGGTAATCCGGGAGGCACTGAAGCTTTCTTT.

In its sample, this clonotype was seen a few times. The gene calls are TRBV20-1 and TRBJ2-7; 12 bases align to TRBD1. Trimming removed 0 bases from V and 3 bases from J; junction bases left unmatched: 12. Germline CDR1 is DFQATT and CDR2 is SNEGSKA (reference sequence). CDR3 length: 18 amino acids. The CDR3 loop reads CSARDPRDRGLGGYEQYF. CDR3 nucleotides: TGCAGTGCTAGAGATCCGAGGGACAGGGGGCTAGGGGGCTACGAGCAGTACTTC.

Comment on this clonotype: A much larger clone sits a single nucleotide away, making a read error possible. The V gene is TRBV7-2, the J gene TRBJ1-5; D ambiguous. This CDR3 has 13 amino acids. Trimming pared 1 base from V and 9 bases from J, leaving 10 bases between. The germline V gene has CDR1 SGHTA and CDR2 FQGNSA. Here the CDR3 DNA reads TGTGCCAGCAGCTTAGACGGTGATCTGCCCCAGCATTTT. It encodes CASSLDGDLPQHF. Combining the CDR3 with reference TRBV7-2 and TRBJ1-5 gives the whole variable domain GAGVSQSPSNKVTEKGKDVELRCDPISGHTALYWYRQSLGQGLEFLIYFQGNSAPDKSGLPSDRFSAERTGGSVSTLTIQRTQQEDSAVYLCASSLDGDLPQHFGDGTRLSIL.

This clonotype appeared many times. The V and J genes are TRBV14 and TRBJ2-5, with D unclear. V lost 0 bases to trimming and J lost 2 bases, with 10 bases between them. CDR1 and CDR2 from the germline V gene are SGHDN and FVKESK. The CDR3 is 15 amino acids. The CDR3 is CASSQELGGQETQYF. The CDR3 DNA is TGTGCCAGCAGCCAAGAATTGGGCGGTCAAGAGACCCAGTACTTC.

This clonotype was seen at least ten times. This rearrangement joins TRBV7-8 to TRBJ2-1; possible D gene TRBD1, 6 bases. Deletions cut 3 bases from V and 0 bases from J, with 9 bases between. Germline V gene data show CDR1 as SGHVS and CDR2 as FQNEAQ. The CDR3 covers 15 residues. CDR3: CASSFGQISYNEQFF. Written as DNA, the CDR3 is TGTGCCAGCAGCTTCGGACAGATCTCCTACAATGAGCAGTTCTTC. The complete variable domain, with remaining parts taken from reference TRBV7-8 and TRBJ2-1, reads GAGVSQSPRYKVAKRGQDVALRCDPISGHVSLFWYQQALGQGPEFLTYFQNEAQLDKSGLPSDRFFAERPEGSVSTLKIQRTQQEDSAVYLCASSFGQISYNEQFFGPGTRLTVL.

This clonotype was observed a few times. The V and J genes are TRBV11-3 and TRBJ2-5, with 8 nucleotides matching TRBD2. The trim removed 1 base at V and 6 bases at J, leaving 7 bases unmatched. Germline V gene data show CDR1 as SGHNT and CDR2 as YENEEA. The CDR3 consists of 15 residues. CDR3 nucleotide sequence: TGTGCCAGCAGCTTAGGCCAGCGGGAGAGGAAGACCCAGTACTTC. It translates to CASSLGQRERKTQYF.

This chain uses TRBV20-1 with TRBJ2-5; 9 bases are shared with TRBD2. Germline assignment: CDR1 DFQATT and CDR2 SNEGSKA (reference sequence). V was clipped by 3 bases and J by 5 bases; unmatched bases: 10. The CDR3 is 15 residues long. Written as DNA, the CDR3 is TGCAGTGCTAGGGGGACTAGCCGTTCCCAGGAGACCCAGTACTTC. Encoded protein: CSARGTSRSQETQYF.

The V call is TRBV6-5, the J call TRBJ1-2; maybe TRBD1 (6 bases). Trimming removed 5 bases at V and 6 bases at J, with 19 bases between. Per germline, CDR1 MNHEY and CDR2 SVGAGI. The CDR3 length is 15 residues. The CDR3 region is CASSPTGSPIDGYTF. DNA for the CDR3: TGTGCCAGCAGTCCCACAGGGTCGCCGATCGATGGCTACACCTTC.

The table lists this clonotype with many counts. The chain uses TRBV7-2 and TRBJ2-7, with 8 bases matching TRBD1. V lost 5 bases, J lost 6 bases, and 9 bases stayed unmatched. CDR3 size: 14 residues. Germline CDR1 is SGHTA and CDR2 is FQGNSA. The CDR3 loop reads CASSPHQGAFEQYV. CDR3 sequence (DNA): TGTGCCAGCAGCCCCCACCAGGGGGCATTCGAGCAGTACGTC.

This clonotype was found many times. The chain employs TRBV7-2 and TRBJ1-2; TRBD1 agrees at 7 bases. From germline, CDR1 is SGHTA and CDR2 FQGNSA. This CDR3 spans 13 amino acids. V shed 5 bases, J shed 6 bases, and the junction held 6 bases outside the gene matches. The CDR3 DNA is TGTGCCAGCAGCCCAGGGGGGGGAGATGGCTACACCTTC. Translation: CASSPGGGDGYTF.

The CDR3 spells CASSTRLAGDTGELFF. CDR3 sequence (DNA): TGTGCCAGCAGTACCCGACTAGCGGGTGACACCGGGGAGCTGTTTTTT. V gene TRBV27 combines with J gene TRBJ2-2, with TRBD2 matching over 10 bases. This CDR3 contains 16 residues. Unmatched junction bases numbered 6, after V lost 5 bases and J lost 3 bases. Germline assignment: CDR1 MNHEY and CDR2 SMNVEV (reference sequence).

This clonotype was seen a few times. This chain links TRBV6-5 with TRBJ1-6; TRBD1 matches 8 bases. The CDR3 spans 15 residues. V lost 2 bases and J lost 7; bases outside the gene matches: 4. Per the germline V gene, CDR1 is MNHEY and CDR2 is SVGAGI. As DNA, the CDR3 is TGTGCCAGCAGTTACCGGACAGGGAGAAATTCACCCCTCCACTTT. It codes for CASSYRTGRNSPLHF.

This chain uses TRBV20-1 with TRBJ1-3; D unclear. V lost 0 bases, J lost 0 bases, and 12 bases lay in between. This CDR3 is built from 16 residues. The V gene's germline CDR1 is DFQATT and CDR2 SNEGSKA (reference sequence). Here the CDR3 reads CSARDGNWASGNTIYF. In DNA form, the CDR3 reads TGCAGTGCTAGAGATGGAAACTGGGCCTCTGGAAACACCATATATTTT.

This clonotype was counted many times. This chain joins TRBV10-2 and TRBJ1-5; 7 nucleotides line up with TRBD1. The CDR3 extends over 14 amino acids. J gave up 5 bases and V 2 bases, and 3 bases lay outside the gene matches. In germline, CDR1 is WSHSY, CDR2 SAAADI. CDR3 DNA: TGCGCCAGCAGTGAGCGACAGGGCTATCAGCCCCAGCATTTT. Amino acids: CASSERQGYQPQHF.

The table lists this clonotype with a few counts. The rearrangement uses TRBV7-3 and TRBJ2-1; 8 positions agree with TRBD2. V dropped 5 bases and J dropped 8; count of bases not matched to a gene: 8. The germline V gene has CDR1 SGHTA and CDR2 FQGTGA. This CDR3 contains 14 residues. The DNA for the CDR3 is TGTGCCAGCAGCCTCCTGAGCGGGAGCGATGAGCAGTTCTTC. Its translation: CASSLLSGSDEQFF.

This clonotype was seen more than once but under ten times. The chain has TRBV28 and TRBJ1-2; D gene uncertain. The CDR3 totals 13 residues. V was cut by 7 bases and J by 4 bases, with 13 bases left in between. Per the germline V gene, CDR1 is MDHEN and CDR2 is SYDVKM. CDR3 sequence (DNA): TGTGCCAGCATAAAAGGGTTGGGCTATGGCTACACCTTC. This codes for CASIKGLGYGYTF.

At least ten counts were recorded for this clonotype. V is TRBV7-8 and J is TRBJ2-7, with TRBD2 matching 11 bases. The CDR3 has 14 amino acids. Germline assignment: CDR1 SGHVS and CDR2 FQNEAQ. Unmatched junction bases numbered 4, after V lost 5 bases and J lost 4 bases. The CDR3 is CASSTLAGGYEQYV. CDR3 DNA sequence: TGTGCCAGCAGCACATTAGCGGGAGGGTACGAGCAGTACGTC.

The table lists this clonotype with many counts. The chain carries TRBV11-2 and TRBJ2-3; D is ambiguous. Germline-derived CDR1 and CDR2 are SGHAT and FQNNGV. Trimming removed 5 bases from V and 2 bases from J, with 8 bases in between. The CDR3 spans 13 residues. In DNA, the CDR3 is TGTGCCAGCAGCCCGGCCCCCACAGATACGCAGTATTTT. Its translation: CASSPAPTDTQYF.

This clonotype has a handful of counts. V and J are TRBV14 and TRBJ1-1; unclear D gene. CDR3 length equals 14 residues. Trimming removed 4 bases from V and 3 bases from J, with 12 bases in between. Germline CDR1 SGHDN, CDR2 FVKESK. The CDR3 sequence is CASSLWNEDTEAFF. The CDR3 nucleotides read TGTGCCAGCAGCCTATGGAATGAGGACACTGAAGCTTTCTTT.

The chain combines TRBV6-2 or TRBV6-3 with TRBJ1-5, with D uncertain. V was trimmed by 2 bases and J by 3 bases, leaving 11 bases between them. The germline V gene encodes CDR1 MNHEY and CDR2 SVGEGT. The CDR3 runs to 15 residues. The CDR3 DNA reads as TGTGCCAGCAGTTACAACCTTTTGATCAATCAGCCCCAGCATTTT. This sequence encodes CASSYNLLINQPQHF.

This clonotype came up a few times. The CDR3 bases are TGTGCCAGCTCTCAGACAGGGTCTGGCTACACCTTC. This encodes CASSQTGSGYTF. The chain uses TRBV18 and TRBJ1-2, with 7 bases matching TRBD1. CDR3 length equals 12 residues. V dropped 6 bases and J dropped 7; count of bases not matched to a gene: 5. Germline V gives CDR1 KGHSH, CDR2 LQKENI.

About this clonotype itself: A much larger clone lies a single base off, so this may be a read error. V is TRBV10-3 and J is TRBJ1-1; TRBD1 is a possible D gene (6 bases). The CDR3 is 13 residues long. The V end lost 6 bases, the J end lost 1 base, and 9 bases lay between the germline ends. Germline CDR1 is ENHRY and CDR2 is SYGVKD. CDR3 DNA sequence: TGTGCCATCAGCCAACAGGGGAACACTGAAGCTTTCTTT. Protein product: CAISQQGNTEAFF.

This clonotype was counted only a few times. The chain carries TRBV4-1 and TRBJ1-4, with a tentative D call TRBD1 (5 bases). The CDR3 is made up of 16 amino acids. From germline, CDR1 is MGHRA and CDR2 YSYEKL. With 3 bases removed from V and 3 bases from J, the gap between germline ends came to 14 bases. The CDR3 bases are TGCGCCAGCAGCCATGGGGGGATCGGATCTAATGAAAAACTGTTTTTT. Protein sequence: CASSHGGIGSNEKLFF.

This clonotype was counted ten times or more. The chain joins TRBV28 to TRBJ1-2; no clear D. The germline V gene encodes CDR1 MDHEN and CDR2 SYDVKM. This CDR3 contains 13 residues. Trimming left V 5 bases short and J 6 bases short, with 13 bases between. The chain's CDR3 is CASSPLYEDGYTF. In DNA, the CDR3 is TGTGCCAGCAGTCCCCTATACGAGGATGGCTACACCTTC.

The chain combines TRBV10-3 with TRBJ2-5, with D unclear. V shed 8 bases and J shed 4 bases, with 23 bases lying between them. This CDR3 region has 16 residues. Germline loops: CDR1 ENHRY, CDR2 SYGVKD. The CDR3 DNA reads TGTGCCATCGGAAGTGGGTTGGTGGGTGCCCGAGAGACCCAGTACTTC. As protein: CAIGSGLVGARETQYF.

The J gene is TRBJ1-2, the V gene TRBV12-3 or TRBV12-4, with unresolved D. V was pared by 7 bases and J by 7 bases, with 16 bases between. This CDR3 comprises 13 residues. This CDR3 reads CASTAVVKGGYTF. The CDR3 nucleotides read TGTGCCAGCACTGCGGTGGTCAAAGGTGGCTACACCTTC.